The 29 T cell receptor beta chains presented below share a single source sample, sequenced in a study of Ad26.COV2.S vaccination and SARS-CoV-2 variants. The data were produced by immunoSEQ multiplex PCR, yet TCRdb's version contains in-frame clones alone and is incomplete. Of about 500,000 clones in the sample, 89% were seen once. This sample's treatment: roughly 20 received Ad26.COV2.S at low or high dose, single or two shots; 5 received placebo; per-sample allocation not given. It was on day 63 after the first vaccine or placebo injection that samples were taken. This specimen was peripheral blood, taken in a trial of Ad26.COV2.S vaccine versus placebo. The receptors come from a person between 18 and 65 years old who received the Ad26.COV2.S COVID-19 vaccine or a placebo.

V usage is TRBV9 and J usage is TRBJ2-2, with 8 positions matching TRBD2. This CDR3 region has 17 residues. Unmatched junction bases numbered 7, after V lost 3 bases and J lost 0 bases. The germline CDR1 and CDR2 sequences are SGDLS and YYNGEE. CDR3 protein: CASSGTSGGANTGELFF. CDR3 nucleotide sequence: TGTGCCAGCAGCGGGACAAGCGGGGGAGCGAACACCGGGGAGCTGTTTTTT.

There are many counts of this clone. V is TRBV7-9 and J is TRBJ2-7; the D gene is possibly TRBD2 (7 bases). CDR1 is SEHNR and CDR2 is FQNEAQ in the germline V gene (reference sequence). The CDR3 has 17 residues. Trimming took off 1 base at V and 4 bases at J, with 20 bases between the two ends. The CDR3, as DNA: TGTGCCAGCAGCTTAGGGGGACTACCTAAAGGGGGTTACGAGCAGTACTTC. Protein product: CASSLGGLPKGGYEQYF. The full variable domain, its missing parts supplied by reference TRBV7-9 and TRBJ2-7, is DTGVSQNPRHKITKRGQNVTFRCDPISEHNRLYWYRQTLGQGPEFLTYFQNEAQLEKSRLLSDRFSAERPKGSFSTLEIQRTEQGDSAMYLCASSLGGLPKGGYEQYFGPGTRLTVT.

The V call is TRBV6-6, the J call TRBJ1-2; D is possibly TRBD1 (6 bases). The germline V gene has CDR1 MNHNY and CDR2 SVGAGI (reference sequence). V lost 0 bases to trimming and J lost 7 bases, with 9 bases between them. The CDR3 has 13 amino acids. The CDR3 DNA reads TGTGCCAGCAGTTACTCGTCGGGGGCTGGCTACACCTTC. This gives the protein CASSYSSGAGYTF.

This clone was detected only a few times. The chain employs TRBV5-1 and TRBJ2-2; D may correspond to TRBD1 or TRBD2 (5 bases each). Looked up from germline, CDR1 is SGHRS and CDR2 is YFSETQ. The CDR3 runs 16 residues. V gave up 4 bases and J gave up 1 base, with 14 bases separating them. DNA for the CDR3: TGCGCCAGCAGCAACTCCGGGACGCAGAACACCGGGGAGCTGTTTTTT. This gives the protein CASSNSGTQNTGELFF.

This CDR3 reads CASDLSNQPQHF. In DNA form, the CDR3 reads TGTGCCAGCGACCTAAGCAATCAGCCCCAGCATTTT. The V and J genes are TRBV28 and TRBJ1-5; D gene unclear. The CDR3 runs to 12 residues. Germline loops: CDR1 MDHEN, CDR2 SYDVKM. The germline V and J ends were trimmed by 8 bases and 1 base, with 6 bases remaining between them.

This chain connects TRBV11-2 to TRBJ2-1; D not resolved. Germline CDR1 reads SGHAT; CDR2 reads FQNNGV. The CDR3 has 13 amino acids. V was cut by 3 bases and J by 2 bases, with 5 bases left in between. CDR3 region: CASSFGAYNEQFF. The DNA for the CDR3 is TGTGCCAGCAGCTTTGGGGCCTACAATGAGCAGTTCTTC.

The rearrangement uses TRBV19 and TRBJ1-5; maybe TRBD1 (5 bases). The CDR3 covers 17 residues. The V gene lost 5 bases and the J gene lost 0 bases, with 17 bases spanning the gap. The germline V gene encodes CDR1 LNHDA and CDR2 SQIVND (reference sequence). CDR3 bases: TGTGCCAGTAGTTGGAGTGAGACAGTCTATAGCAATCAGCCCCAGCATTTT. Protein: CASSWSETVYSNQPQHF.

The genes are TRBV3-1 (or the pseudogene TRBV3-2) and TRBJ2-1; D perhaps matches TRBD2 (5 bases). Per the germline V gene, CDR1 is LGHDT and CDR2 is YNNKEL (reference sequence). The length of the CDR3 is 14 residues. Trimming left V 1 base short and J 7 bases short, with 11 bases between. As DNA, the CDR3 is TGTGCCAGCAGCCAAGCGGGAAGAAGGAATGAGCAGTTCTTC. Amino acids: CASSQAGRRNEQFF.

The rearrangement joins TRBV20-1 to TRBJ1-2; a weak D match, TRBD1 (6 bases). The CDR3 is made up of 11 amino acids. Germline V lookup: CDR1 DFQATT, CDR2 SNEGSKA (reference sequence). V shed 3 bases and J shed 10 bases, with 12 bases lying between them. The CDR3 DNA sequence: TGCAGTGCTAGTTATTGGGGGGCCTACACCTTC. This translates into CSASYWGAYTF.

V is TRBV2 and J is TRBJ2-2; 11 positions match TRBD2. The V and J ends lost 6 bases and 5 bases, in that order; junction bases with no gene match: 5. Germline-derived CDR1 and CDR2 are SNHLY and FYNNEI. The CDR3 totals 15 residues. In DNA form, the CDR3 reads TGTGCCAGCAGGCGACTAGCGGGAAAAACCGGGGAGCTGTTTTTT. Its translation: CASRRLAGKTGELFF. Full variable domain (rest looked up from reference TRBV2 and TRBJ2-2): EPEVTQTPSHQVTQMGQEVILRCVPISNHLYFYWYRQILGQKVEFLVSFYNNEISEKSEIFDDQFSVERPDGSNFTLKIRSTKLEDSAMYFCASRRLAGKTGELFFGEGSRLTVL.

CDR3 nucleotides: TGTGCCACAGGGACTAGCGGCCCCAACGAGCAGTTCTTC. Its protein is CATGTSGPNEQFF. J is TRBJ2-1 and V is TRBV10-3; 11 bases fit TRBD2. Germline V gene data show CDR1 as ENHRY and CDR2 as SYGVKD. V trimming: 10 bases; J trimming: 10 bases; junction bases outside the gene matches: 9. CDR3 length: 13 amino acids.

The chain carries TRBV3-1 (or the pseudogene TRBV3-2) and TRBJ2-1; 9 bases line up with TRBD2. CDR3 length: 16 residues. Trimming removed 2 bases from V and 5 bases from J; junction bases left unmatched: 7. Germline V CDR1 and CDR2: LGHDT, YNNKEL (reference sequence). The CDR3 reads CASSQIGTSRNNEQFF. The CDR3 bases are TGTGCCAGCAGCCAAATCGGGACTAGCCGGAACAATGAGCAGTTCTTC.

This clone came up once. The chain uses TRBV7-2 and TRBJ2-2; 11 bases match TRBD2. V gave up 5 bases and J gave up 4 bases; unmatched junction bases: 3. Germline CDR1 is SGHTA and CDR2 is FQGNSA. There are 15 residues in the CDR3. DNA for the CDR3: TGTGCCAGCAGCCGTAGCGGGAGGGTCACCGGGGAGCTGTTTTTT. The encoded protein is CASSRSGRVTGELFF.

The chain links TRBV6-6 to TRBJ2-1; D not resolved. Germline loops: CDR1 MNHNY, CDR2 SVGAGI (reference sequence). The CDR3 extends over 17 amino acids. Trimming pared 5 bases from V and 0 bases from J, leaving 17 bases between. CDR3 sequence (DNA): TGTGCCAGCAGTCAGCCTCCAGGACGAATCTCCTACAATGAGCAGTTCTTC. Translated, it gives CASSQPPGRISYNEQFF.

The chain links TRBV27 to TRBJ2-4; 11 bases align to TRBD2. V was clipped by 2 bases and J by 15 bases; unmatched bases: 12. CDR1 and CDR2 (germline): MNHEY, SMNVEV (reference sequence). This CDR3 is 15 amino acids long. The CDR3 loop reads CASSLGTSGPMKWYF. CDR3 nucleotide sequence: TGTGCCAGCAGTTTAGGGACTAGCGGTCCCATGAAGTGGTACTTC.

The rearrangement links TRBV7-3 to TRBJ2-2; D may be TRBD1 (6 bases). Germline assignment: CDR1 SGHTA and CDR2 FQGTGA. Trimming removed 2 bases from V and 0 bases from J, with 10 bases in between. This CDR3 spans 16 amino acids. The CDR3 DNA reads TGTGCCAGCAGCTTAGGGGGACACGCGAACACCGGGGAGCTGTTTTTT. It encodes CASSLGGHANTGELFF.

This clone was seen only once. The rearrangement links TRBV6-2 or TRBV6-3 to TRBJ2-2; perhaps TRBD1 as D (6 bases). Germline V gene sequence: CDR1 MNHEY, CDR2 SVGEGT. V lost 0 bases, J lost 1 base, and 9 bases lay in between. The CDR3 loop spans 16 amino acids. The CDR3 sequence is CASSYSGQMNTGELFF. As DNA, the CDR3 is TGTGCCAGCAGTTACTCCGGACAGATGAACACCGGGGAGCTGTTTTTT.

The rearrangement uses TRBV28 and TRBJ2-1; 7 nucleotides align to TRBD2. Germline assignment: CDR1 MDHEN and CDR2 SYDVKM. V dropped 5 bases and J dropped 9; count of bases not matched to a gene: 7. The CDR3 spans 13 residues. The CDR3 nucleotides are TGTGCCAGCAGTAAGCGGGACGTCACTGAGCAGTTCTTC. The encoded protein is CASSKRDVTEQFF.

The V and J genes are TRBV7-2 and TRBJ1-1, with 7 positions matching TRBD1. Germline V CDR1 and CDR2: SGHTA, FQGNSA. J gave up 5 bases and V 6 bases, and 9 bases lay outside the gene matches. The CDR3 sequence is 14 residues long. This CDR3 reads CASSYDRALTEAFF. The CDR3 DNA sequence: TGTGCCAGCAGTTATGACAGGGCCCTAACTGAAGCTTTCTTT.

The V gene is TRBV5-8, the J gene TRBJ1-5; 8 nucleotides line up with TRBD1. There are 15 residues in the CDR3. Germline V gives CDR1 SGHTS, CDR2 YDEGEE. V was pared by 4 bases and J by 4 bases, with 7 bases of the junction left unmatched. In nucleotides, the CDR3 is TGTGCCAGCAGCATAGGACAGGGCTCTAATCAGCCCCAGCATTTT. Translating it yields CASSIGQGSNQPQHF.

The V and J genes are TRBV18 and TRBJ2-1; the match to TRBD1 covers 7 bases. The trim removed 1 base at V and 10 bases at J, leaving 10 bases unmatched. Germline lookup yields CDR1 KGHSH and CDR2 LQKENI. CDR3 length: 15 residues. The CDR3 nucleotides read TGTGCCAGCTCACCACGCCGGGACAGTCGCAGCGAGCAGTTCTTC. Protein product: CASSPRRDSRSEQFF.

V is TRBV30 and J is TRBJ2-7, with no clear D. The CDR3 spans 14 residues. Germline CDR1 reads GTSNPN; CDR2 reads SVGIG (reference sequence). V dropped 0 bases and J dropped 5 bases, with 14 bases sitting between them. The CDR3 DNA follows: TGTGCCTGGAGTGTAGGGCAAGGAAACCACGAGCAGTACTTC. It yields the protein CAWSVGQGNHEQYF.

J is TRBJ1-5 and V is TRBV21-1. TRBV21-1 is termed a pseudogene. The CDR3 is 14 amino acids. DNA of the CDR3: TGTGCCAGCAGCTCCAGGCGGGGGAATCAGCCCCAGCATTTT. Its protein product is CASSSRRGNQPQHF.

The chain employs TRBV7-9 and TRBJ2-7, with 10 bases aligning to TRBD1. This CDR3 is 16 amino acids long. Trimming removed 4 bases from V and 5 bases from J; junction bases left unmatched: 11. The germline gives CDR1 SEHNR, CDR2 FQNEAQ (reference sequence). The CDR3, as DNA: TGTGCCAGCAGCTCGTACCGGGACAGGGGTCACCACGAGCAGTACTTC. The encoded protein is CASSSYRDRGHHEQYF.

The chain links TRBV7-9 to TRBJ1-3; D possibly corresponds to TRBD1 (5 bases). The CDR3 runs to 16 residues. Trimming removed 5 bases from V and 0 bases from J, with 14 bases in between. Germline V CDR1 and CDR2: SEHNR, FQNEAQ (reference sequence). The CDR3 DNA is TGTGCCAGCAGCGAACGGGACCGCCGCTCTGGAAACACCATATATTTT. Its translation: CASSERDRRSGNTIYF.

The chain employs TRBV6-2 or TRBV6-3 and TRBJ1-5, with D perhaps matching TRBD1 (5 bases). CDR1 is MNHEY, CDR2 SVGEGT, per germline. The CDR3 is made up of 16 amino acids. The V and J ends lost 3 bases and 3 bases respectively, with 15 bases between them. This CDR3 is CASSYRGPPNNQPQHF. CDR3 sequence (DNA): TGTGCCAGCAGTTATCGGGGCCCCCCAAACAATCAGCCCCAGCATTTT.

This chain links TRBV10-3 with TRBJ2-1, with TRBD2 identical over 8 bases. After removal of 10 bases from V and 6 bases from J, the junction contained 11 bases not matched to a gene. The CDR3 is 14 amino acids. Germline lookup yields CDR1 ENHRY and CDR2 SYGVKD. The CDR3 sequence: CATGVTSGSNEQFF. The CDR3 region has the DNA TGTGCCACCGGGGTTACTAGCGGCTCCAATGAGCAGTTCTTC.

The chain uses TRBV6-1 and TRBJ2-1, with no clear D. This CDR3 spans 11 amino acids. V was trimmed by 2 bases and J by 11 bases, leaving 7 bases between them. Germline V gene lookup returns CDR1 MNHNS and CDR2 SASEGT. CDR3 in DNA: TGTGCCAGCAGTGAATACAAGAAGCAGTTCTTC. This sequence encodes CASSEYKKQFF.

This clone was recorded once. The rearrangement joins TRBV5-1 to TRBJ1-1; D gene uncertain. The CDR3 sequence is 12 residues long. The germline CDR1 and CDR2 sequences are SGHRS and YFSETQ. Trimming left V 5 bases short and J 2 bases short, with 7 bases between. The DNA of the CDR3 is TGCGCCAGCAGTGGGGTCAACACTGAAGCTTTCTTT. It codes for CASSGVNTEAFF.